This is a list of T cell receptor beta chains from one sample in a study of T cell changes during pregnancy in multiple sclerosis. TCRdb's table, derived via immunoSEQ multiplex PCR, lists solely in-frame clones and lacks some. In the table there are 70,000 to 95,000 clones, 90% to 95% of which are singletons. Sequenced material: peripheral blood, taken in the third trimester of pregnancy. These receptors were obtained from a female donor with multiple sclerosis, enrolled in a pregnancy study. Each CDR3 is given with its conserved first and last residue. D genes are given only for firm matches. Size is omitted from some rows. Given values are once, few, many or a class for expanded clones.

10 | - | TRBJ2-1 | - | TRBV7-9 | TGTGCCACCTCAGTGCGGGAGCAGTTCTTC | CATSVREQFF
13 | - | TRBJ2-7 | - | TRBV27 | TGTGCCAGCAGGGGAGACAAACCCTACGAGCAGTACTTC | CASRGDKPYEQYF
16 | once | TRBJ1-4 | - | TRBV4-3 | TGCGCCAGCAGCCAAGGGGGACATGGTTCGAATGAAAAACTGTTTTTT | CASSQGGHGSNEKLFF
12 | once | TRBJ2-7 | - | TRBV7-9 | TGTGCCAGCAGCTTCTCCTCCTACGAGCAGTACTTC | CASSFSSYEQYF
15 | - | TRBJ2-7 | TRBD2 | TRBV7-9 | TGTGCCAGCAGCTCTAGACTAGCGGGAGATGGAGAGCAGTACTTC | CASSSRLAGDGEQYF
15 | - | TRBJ2-1 | TRBD2 | TRBV7-2 | TGTGCCAGCAGCCAGGGGACTAGTAACAACAATGAGCAGTTCTTC | CASSQGTSNNNEQFF
17 | - | TRBJ2-2 | TRBD2 | TRBV4-2 | TGTGCCAGCAGCTCCCCCGGGACTAGCAGCAACACCGGGGAGCTGTTTTTT | CASSSPGTSSNTGELFF
16 | - | TRBJ2-1 | - | TRBV13 | TGTGCCAGCAGCTCCCTACGGGGGAGCTCCTACAATGAGCAGTTCTTC | CASSSLRGSSYNEQFF
16 | - | TRBJ2-5 | - | TRBV7-6 | TGTGCCAGCAGCCCTAGGGACACGCTTGCTGGGGAGACCCAGTACTTC | CASSPRDTLAGETQYF
15 | - | TRBJ2-3 | TRBD2 | TRBV19 | TGTGCCAGTAGTGGACTAGCGGGAGTTCCGGATACGCAGTATTTT | CASSGLAGVPDTQYF
17 | - | TRBJ2-2 | TRBD2 | TRBV28 | TGTGCCAGCAGGGGACTAGCGGGACTTTCGAACACCGGGGAGCTGTTTTTT | CASRGLAGLSNTGELFF
16 | - | TRBJ2-7 | TRBD2 | TRBV5-4 | TGTGCCAGCAGCTTGGGGGGACTAGCGGGAGCCCCCGAGCAGTACTTC | CASSLGGLAGAPEQYF
14 | - | TRBJ2-1 | - | TRBV5-1 | TGCGCCAGCAGCTTGGGGCAGGGCTACAATGAGCAGTTCTTC | CASSLGQGYNEQFF
16 | - | TRBJ2-5 | TRBD1 | TRBV4-2 | TGTGCCAGCAGCCGAAGCCTAGGACAGGGGGAAGAGACCCAGTACTTC | CASSRSLGQGEETQYF
13 | once | TRBJ2-7 | TRBD2 | TRBV27 | TGTGCCAGCACGACTAGCGGAACCTACGAGCAGTACTTC | CASTTSGTYEQYF
13 | - | TRBJ1-1 | TRBD1 | TRBV7-9 | TGTGCCAGCAGCGGTAGTCAGGGGGCGATGGCTTTCTTT | CASSGSQGAMAFF
15 | - | TRBJ2-7 | - | TRBV14 | TGTGCCAGCAGCCAAGGAGTCCGGCGGGCCTACGAGCAGTACTTC | CASSQGVRRAYEQYF
14 | once | TRBJ1-1 | - | TRBV5-4 | TGTGCCAGCAGCCCGGTGGGAGAAAACACTGAAGCTTTCTTT | CASSPVGENTEAFF
11 | - | TRBJ2-3 | - | TRBV20-1 | TGCAGTGCTTCGAGGGCGGGTACGCAGTATTTT | CSASRAGTQYF
13 | once | TRBJ2-1 | - | TRBV5-4 | TGTGCCAGCACCTTCGGGTCCTACAATGAGCAGTTCTTC | CASTFGSYNEQFF
16 | - | TRBJ1-5 | - | TRBV11-3 | TGTGCCAGCAGCCAGGACAGTTATCAGCTTGCGTGGCCCCAGCATTTT | CASSQDSYQLAWPQHF
15 | - | TRBJ1-3 | TRBD1 | TRBV4-1 | TGCGCCAGCAGCCAAGAGGGGACAGGGTTAGACACCATATATTTT | CASSQEGTGLDTIYF
13 | once | TRBJ1-2 | TRBD1 | TRBV2 | TGTGCCAGCGAGGGACAGGGGGCTGGGGGCTACACCTTC | CASEGQGAGGYTF
15 | - | TRBJ2-7 | TRBD2 | TRBV5-5 | TGTGCCAGCAGCTTGGGACTAGCGGCATCCTACGAGCAGTACTTC | CASSLGLAASYEQYF
15 | - | TRBJ2-5 | - | TRBV4-1 | TGCGCCAGCAGCCAGTTGGGCTCACACCAAGAGACCCAGTACTTC | CASSQLGSHQETQYF
15 | - | TRBJ2-5 | TRBD2 | TRBV19 | TGTGCCAGTAGTATGGGGGGGAGGGCCGGGGAGACCCAGTACTTC | CASSMGGRAGETQYF
15 | - | TRBJ2-5 | TRBD2 | TRBV4-2 | TGTGCCAGCAGCCAATTTCGGGAGGGCCAAGAGACCCAGTACTTC | CASSQFREGQETQYF
14 | - | TRBJ1-1 | TRBD1 | TRBV6-1 | TGTGCCAGCAGTGAACTGGAAGGACAGGCTGAAGCTTTCTTT | CASSELEGQAEAFF
15 | - | TRBJ2-1 | TRBD2 | TRBV2 | TGTGCCAGCACGACAGAAGCGGGAGTGGGCAATGAGCAGTTCTTC | CASTTEAGVGNEQFF
17 | - | TRBJ2-1 | - | TRBV10-2 | TGCGCCAGCAGTGAAGACGGCTGGGCGGGCCTGAGGGATGAGCAGTTCTTC | CASSEDGWAGLRDEQFF
16 | - | TRBJ2-1 | TRBD2 | TRBV4-2 | TGTGCCAGCAGCCAAGAAGGGACTAGCGGGAGGAATGAGCAGTTCTTC | CASSQEGTSGRNEQFF
18 | - | TRBJ2-6 | TRBD2 | TRBV9 | TGTGCCAGCAGCGTAGGACTAGCGGGATCCTCTGGGGCCAACGTCCTGACTTTC | CASSVGLAGSSGANVLTF
15 | - | TRBJ2-3 | TRBD1 | TRBV18 | TGTGCCAGCTCATCACGAACAGGGGGCACAGATACGCAGTATTTT | CASSSRTGGTDTQYF